The rows below give T cell receptor beta chains drawn from one sample of a study of CD8+ T cells in alopecia areata. TCRdb's copy holds only in-frame clones and misses some; the assay was immunoSEQ multiplex PCR. The sample consists of about 180,000 clones, approximately 50% of them appearing once. The source was CD8+ T cells sorted from blood, collected around week 52, from a patient treated with tofacitinib. These receptors originate from a human donor with alopecia areata. CDR3s include the opening cysteine and the closing phenylalanine or tryptophan. D genes are given only for firm matches. Not all rows give a size; the values are once, few, many and, for expanded clones, a class.

j_call d_call v_call clone_size cdr3_length cdr3_nt cdr3_aa
TRBJ1-6 NA TRBV5-1 NA 13 TGCGCCAGCAGTTCCGACCTCAATTCACCCCTCCACTTT CASSSDLNSPLHF
TRBJ2-2 NA TRBV9 NA 13 TGTGCCAGCAGCAGGGGTCCAACCGGGGAGCTGTTTTTT CASSRGPTGELFF
TRBJ2-4 NA TRBV27 NA 13 TGTGCCAGCAGTTTATCGCGAGGTGGGATTCAGTACTTC CASSLSRGGIQYF
TRBJ2-7 TRBD1 TRBV5-1 once 14 TGCGCCAGCAGCTTAACAGGGGGCATCGACGAGCAGTACTTC CASSLTGGIDEQYF
TRBJ2-7 TRBD1 TRBV7-2 NA 13 TGTGCCAGCAGCTTCTGGACAGGGTACGAGCAGTACTTC CASSFWTGYEQYF
TRBJ2-2 NA TRBV30 few 15 TGTGCCTGGAATCACAGGGCAGAGAACACCGGGGAGCTGTTTTTT CAWNHRAENTGELFF
TRBJ2-1 NA TRBV27 NA 14 TGTGCCAGCAGTTTCGGGGTCCGCTACAATGAGCAGTTCTTC CASSFGVRYNEQFF
TRBJ2-5 TRBD1 TRBV19 few 16 TGTGCCAGTACCCCAGGGGGAATCCCCCTCCAAGAGACCCAGTACTTC CASTPGGIPLQETQYF
TRBJ1-4 NA TRBV5-1 few 15 TGCGCCAGCAGCACCCGGTGGGCAACTAATGAAAAACTGTTTTTT CASSTRWATNEKLFF
TRBJ2-2 NA TRBV29-1 NA 16 TGCAGCGTTGAAGTTCACTGGACAGCGAACACCGGGGAGCTGTTTTTT CSVEVHWTANTGELFF
TRBJ1-1 NA TRBV29-1 NA 12 TGCAGCGTTGAAGATCTCGGCACTGAAGCTTTCTTT CSVEDLGTEAFF
TRBJ1-6 NA TRBV6-5 NA 14 TGTGCCAGCAGTTCCGGACAGACTAGTGGACCCCTCCACTTT CASSSGQTSGPLHF
TRBJ2-2 NA TRBV30 few 14 TGTGCCTGGAGTGGTCCCTCATCGACCGGGGAGCTGTTTTTT CAWSGPSSTGELFF
TRBJ2-5 TRBD1 TRBV6-5 few 14 TGTGCCAGCAGTAAACGACAGGGGCGAGAGACCCAGTACTTC CASSKRQGRETQYF
TRBJ2-2 NA TRBV29-1 few 14 TGCAGCGTTTCTACAGGACGGGGCACCGGGGAGCTGTTTTTT CSVSTGRGTGELFF
TRBJ2-1 NA TRBV30 NA 14 TGTGCCTGGATGGATGTCTTCCTCTACAATGAGCAGTTCTTC CAWMDVFLYNEQFF
TRBJ2-7 NA TRBV5-4 NA 13 TGTGCCAGCAGCTTGTCGGCCTCCTACGAGCAGTACTTC CASSLSASYEQYF
TRBJ1-5 NA TRBV27 few 14 TGTGCCAGCAGGGCGGGTCTTGGCAATCAGCCCCAGCATTTT CASRAGLGNQPQHF
TRBJ2-5 TRBD2 TRBV25-1 NA 16 TGTGCCAGCAGTGAGGTGGGACTAGCGGTCGGTGAGACCCAGTACTTC CASSEVGLAVGETQYF
TRBJ2-1 NA TRBV6-6 few 15 TGTGCCAGCACCCAGGGGCCTATCTCCTACAATGAGCAGTTCTTC CASTQGPISYNEQFF
TRBJ2-1 NA TRBV12-5 NA 16 TGTGCTAGTGGTTTGGTACCAGTAGCGCCTTACAATGAGCAGTTCTTC CASGLVPVAPYNEQFF
TRBJ1-6 TRBD1 TRBV27 NA 18 TGTGCCAGCAGTTTACAATCCCCCCTGACAGGGGATAATTCACCCCTCCACTTT CASSLQSPLTGDNSPLHF
TRBJ1-4 TRBD1 TRBV6-5 few 15 TGTGCCAGCAGTGGAGACAGGGAAGAGGATGAAAAACTGTTTTTT CASSGDREEDEKLFF